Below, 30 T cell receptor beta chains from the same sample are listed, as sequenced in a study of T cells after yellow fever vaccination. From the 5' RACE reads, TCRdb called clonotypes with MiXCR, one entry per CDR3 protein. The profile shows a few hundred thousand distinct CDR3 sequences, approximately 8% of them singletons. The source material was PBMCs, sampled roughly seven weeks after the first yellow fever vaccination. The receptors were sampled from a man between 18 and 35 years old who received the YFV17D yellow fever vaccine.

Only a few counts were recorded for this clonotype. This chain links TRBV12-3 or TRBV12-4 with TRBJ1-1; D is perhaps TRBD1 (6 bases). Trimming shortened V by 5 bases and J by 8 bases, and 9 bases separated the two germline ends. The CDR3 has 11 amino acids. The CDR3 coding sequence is TGTGCCAGCAGTAAAGGACAGGAAGCTTTCTTT. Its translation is CASSKGQEAFF.

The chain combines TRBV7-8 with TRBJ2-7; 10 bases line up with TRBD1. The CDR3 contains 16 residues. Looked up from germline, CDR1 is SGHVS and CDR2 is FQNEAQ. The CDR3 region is CASSLGETTGGYEQSV. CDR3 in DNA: TGTGCCAGCAGCTTAGGGGAGACGACAGGGGGCTACGAGCAGTCCGTC.

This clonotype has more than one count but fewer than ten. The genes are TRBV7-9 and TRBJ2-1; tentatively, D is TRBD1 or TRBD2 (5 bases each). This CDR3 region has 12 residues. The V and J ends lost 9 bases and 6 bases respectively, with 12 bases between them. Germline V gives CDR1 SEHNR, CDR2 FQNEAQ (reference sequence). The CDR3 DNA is TGTGCCAGTGCCCGGGGCTTCAATGAGCAGTTCTTC. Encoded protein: CASARGFNEQFF.

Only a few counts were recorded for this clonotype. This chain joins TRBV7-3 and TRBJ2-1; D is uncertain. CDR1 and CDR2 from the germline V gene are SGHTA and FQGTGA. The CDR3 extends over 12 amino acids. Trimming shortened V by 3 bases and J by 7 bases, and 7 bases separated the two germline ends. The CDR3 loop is CASSFGRNEQFF. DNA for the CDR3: TGTGCCAGCAGCTTTGGCCGGAATGAGCAGTTCTTC. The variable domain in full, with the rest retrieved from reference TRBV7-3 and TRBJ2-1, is GAGVSQTPSNKVTEKGKYVELRCDPISGHTALYWYRQSLGQGPEFLIYFQGTGAADDSGLPNDRFFAVRPEGSVSTLKIQRTERGDSAVYLCASSFGRNEQFFGPGTRLTVL.

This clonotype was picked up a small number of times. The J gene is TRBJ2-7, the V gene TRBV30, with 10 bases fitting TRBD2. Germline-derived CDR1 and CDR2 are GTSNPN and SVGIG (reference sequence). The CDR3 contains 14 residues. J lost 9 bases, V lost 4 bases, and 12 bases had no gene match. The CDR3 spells CAWTSGGAILRQYF. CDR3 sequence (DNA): TGTGCCTGGACTAGCGGGGGCGCAATATTAAGGCAGTACTTC.

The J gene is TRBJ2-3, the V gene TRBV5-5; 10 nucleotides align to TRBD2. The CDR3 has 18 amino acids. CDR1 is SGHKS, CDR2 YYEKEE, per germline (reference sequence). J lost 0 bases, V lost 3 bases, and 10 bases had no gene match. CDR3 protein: CASSYLAGVAGSTDTQYF. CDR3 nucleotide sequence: TGTGCCAGCAGCTACCTAGCGGGGGTAGCGGGTAGCACAGATACGCAGTATTTT. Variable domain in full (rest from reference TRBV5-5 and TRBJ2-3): DAGVTQSPTHLIKTRGQQVTLRCSPISGHKSVSWYQQVLGQGPQFIFQYYEKEERGRGNFPDRFSARQFPNYSSELNVNALLLGDSALYLCASSYLAGVAGSTDTQYFGPGTRLTVL.

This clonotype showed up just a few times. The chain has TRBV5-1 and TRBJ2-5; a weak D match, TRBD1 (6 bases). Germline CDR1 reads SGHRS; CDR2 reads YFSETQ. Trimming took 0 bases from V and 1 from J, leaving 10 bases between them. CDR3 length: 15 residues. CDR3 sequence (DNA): TGCGCCAGCAGCTTGGTTTCAGGGGTCCAAGAGACCCAGTACTTC. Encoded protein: CASSLVSGVQETQYF.

The CDR3 spells CAISDPGQVKNTEAFF. The CDR3 nucleotides read TGTGCCATCAGTGACCCGGGACAGGTAAAGAACACTGAAGCTTTCTTT. V gene TRBV10-3 combines with J gene TRBJ1-1; 8 nucleotides agree with TRBD1. This CDR3 has 16 residues. V was pared by 3 bases and J by 1 base, with 7 bases of the junction left unmatched. The germline CDR1 and CDR2 sequences are ENHRY and SYGVKD.

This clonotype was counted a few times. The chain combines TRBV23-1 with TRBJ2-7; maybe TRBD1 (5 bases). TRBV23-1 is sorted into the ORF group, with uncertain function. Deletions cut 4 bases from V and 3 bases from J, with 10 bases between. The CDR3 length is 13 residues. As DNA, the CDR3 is TGCGCCAGCAGTCCCCTCGACAGCTACGAGCAGTACGTC. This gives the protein CASSPLDSYEQYV.

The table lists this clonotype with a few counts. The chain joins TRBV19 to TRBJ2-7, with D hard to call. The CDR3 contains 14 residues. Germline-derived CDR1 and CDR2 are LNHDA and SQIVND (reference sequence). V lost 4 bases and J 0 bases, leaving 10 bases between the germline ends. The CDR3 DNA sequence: TGTGCCAGTAGTAGGGGATGGGGCTCCTACGAGCAGTACGTC. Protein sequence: CASSRGWGSYEQYV.

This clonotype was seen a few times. The chain's CDR3 is CASSLGVAGGGVNEQFF. The CDR3 DNA is TGTGCCAGCAGCTTGGGGGTAGCAGGAGGGGGCGTCAATGAGCAGTTCTTC. V and J are TRBV7-6 and TRBJ2-1; TRBD1 might be the D (7 bases). The V and J ends lost 3 bases and 6 bases respectively, with 21 bases between them. Germline V gene lookup returns CDR1 SGHVS and CDR2 FNYEAQ. There are 17 residues in the CDR3.

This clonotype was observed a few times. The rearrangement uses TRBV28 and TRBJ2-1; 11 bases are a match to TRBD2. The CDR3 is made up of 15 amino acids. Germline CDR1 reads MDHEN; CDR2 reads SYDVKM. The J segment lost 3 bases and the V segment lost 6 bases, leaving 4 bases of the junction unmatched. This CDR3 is CASSVTSGIYNEQFF. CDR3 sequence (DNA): TGTGCCAGCAGCGTGACTAGCGGGATCTACAATGAGCAGTTCTTC.

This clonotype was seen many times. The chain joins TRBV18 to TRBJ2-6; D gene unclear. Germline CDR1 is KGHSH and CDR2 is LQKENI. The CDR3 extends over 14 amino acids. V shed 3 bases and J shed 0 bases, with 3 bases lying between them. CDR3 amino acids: CASSPRSGANVLTF. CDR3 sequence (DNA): TGTGCCAGCTCACCCCGCTCTGGGGCCAACGTCCTGACTTTC.

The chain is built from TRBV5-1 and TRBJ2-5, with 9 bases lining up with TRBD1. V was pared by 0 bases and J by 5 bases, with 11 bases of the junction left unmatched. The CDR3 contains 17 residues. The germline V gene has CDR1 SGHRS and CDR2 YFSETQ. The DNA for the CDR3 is TGCGCCAGCAGCTTGGGGGCATCAACAGGGGGCGAGGAGACCCAGTACTTC. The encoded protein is CASSLGASTGGEETQYF. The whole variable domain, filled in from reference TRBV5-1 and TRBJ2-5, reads KAGVTQTPRYLIKTRGQQVTLSCSPISGHRSVSWYQQTPGQGLQFLFEYFSETQRNKGNFPGRFSGRQFSNSRSEMNVSTLELGDSALYLCASSLGASTGGEETQYFGPGTRLLVL.

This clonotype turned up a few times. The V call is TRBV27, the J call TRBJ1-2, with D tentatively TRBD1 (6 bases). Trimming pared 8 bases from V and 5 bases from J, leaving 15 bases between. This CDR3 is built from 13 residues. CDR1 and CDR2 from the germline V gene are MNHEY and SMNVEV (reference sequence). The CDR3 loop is CASAYRDFYGYTF. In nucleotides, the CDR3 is TGTGCCAGCGCCTACAGGGACTTTTATGGCTACACCTTC.

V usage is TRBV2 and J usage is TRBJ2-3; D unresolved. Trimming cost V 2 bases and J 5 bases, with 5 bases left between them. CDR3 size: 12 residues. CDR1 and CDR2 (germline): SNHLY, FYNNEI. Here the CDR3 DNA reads TGTGCCAGCAGTGAAACCGGAGATACGCAGTATTTT. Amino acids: CASSETGDTQYF.

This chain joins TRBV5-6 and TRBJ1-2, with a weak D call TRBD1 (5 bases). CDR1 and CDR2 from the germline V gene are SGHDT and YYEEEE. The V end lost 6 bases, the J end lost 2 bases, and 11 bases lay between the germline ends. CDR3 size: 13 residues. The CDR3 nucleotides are TGTGCCAGCAACCTTGGGGGGAACTATGGCTACACCTTC. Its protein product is CASNLGGNYGYTF.

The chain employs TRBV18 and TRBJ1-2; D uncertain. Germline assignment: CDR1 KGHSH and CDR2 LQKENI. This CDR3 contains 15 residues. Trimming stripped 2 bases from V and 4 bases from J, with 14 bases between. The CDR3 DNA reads TGTGCCAGCTCACCAAGCCAGTCAGCGAGCTATGGCTACACCTTC. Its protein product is CASSPSQSASYGYTF.

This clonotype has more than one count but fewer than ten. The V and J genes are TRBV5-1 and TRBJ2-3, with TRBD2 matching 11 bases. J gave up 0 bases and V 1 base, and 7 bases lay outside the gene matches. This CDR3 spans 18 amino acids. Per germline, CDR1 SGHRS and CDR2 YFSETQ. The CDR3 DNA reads TGCGCCAGCAGCTTGTCCGTGGGGACTAGCGGTAGCACAGATACGCAGTATTTT. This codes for CASSLSVGTSGSTDTQYF. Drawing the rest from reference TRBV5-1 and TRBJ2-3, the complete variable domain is KAGVTQTPRYLIKTRGQQVTLSCSPISGHRSVSWYQQTPGQGLQFLFEYFSETQRNKGNFPGRFSGRQFSNSRSEMNVSTLELGDSALYLCASSLSVGTSGSTDTQYFGPGTRLTVL.

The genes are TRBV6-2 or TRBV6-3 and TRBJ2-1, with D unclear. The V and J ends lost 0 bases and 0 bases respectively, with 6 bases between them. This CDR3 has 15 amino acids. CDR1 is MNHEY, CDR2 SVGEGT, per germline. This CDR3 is CASSYSSPSYNEQFF. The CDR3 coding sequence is TGTGCCAGCAGTTACTCGAGCCCCTCCTACAATGAGCAGTTCTTC.

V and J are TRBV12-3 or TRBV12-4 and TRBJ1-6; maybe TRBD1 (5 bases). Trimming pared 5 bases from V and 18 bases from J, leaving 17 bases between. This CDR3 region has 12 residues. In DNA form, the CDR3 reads TGTGCCAGCAGTGTGGACACCGCTCGGGCCCACTTT. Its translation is CASSVDTARAHF.

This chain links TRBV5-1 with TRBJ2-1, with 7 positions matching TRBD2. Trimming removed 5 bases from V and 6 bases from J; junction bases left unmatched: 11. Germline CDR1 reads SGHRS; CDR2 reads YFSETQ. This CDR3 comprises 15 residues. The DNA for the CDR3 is TGCGCCAGCAGGAAGGCGCCGGGACTATCCAATGAGCAGTTCTTC. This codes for CASRKAPGLSNEQFF.

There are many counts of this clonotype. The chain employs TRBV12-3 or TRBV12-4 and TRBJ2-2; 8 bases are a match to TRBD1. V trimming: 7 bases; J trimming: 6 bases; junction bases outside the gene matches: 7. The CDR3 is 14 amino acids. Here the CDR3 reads CASTWTGRPGELFF. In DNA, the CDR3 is TGTGCCAGCACCTGGACAGGGCGGCCCGGGGAGCTGTTTTTT.

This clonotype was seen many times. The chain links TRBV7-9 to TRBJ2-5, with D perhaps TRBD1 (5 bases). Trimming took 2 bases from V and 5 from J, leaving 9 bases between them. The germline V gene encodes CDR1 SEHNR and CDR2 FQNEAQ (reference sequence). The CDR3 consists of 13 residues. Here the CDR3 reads CASSLRGRETQYF. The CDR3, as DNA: TGTGCCAGCAGCTTAAGGGGTCGGGAGACCCAGTACTTC.

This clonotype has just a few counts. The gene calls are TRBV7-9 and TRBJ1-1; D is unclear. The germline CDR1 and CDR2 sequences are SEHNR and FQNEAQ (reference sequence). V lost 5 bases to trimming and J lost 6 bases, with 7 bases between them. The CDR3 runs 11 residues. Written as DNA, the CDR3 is TGTGCCAGCAGCCCACCGTCTGAAGCTTTCTTT. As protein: CASSPPSEAFF.

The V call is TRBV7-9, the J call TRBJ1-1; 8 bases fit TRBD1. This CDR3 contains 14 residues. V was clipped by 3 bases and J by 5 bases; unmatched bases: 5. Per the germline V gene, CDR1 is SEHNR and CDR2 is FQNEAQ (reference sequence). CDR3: CASSFQGARTEAFF. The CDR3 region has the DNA TGTGCCAGCAGCTTTCAGGGGGCGAGGACTGAAGCTTTCTTT. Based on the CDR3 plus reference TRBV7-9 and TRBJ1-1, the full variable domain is DTGVSQNPRHKITKRGQNVTFRCDPISEHNRLYWYRQTLGQGPEFLTYFQNEAQLEKSRLLSDRFSAERPKGSFSTLEIQRTEQGDSAMYLCASSFQGARTEAFFGQGTRLTVV.

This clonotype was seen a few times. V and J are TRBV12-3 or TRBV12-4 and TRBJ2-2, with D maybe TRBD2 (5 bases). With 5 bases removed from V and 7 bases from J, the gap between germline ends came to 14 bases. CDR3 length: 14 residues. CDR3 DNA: TGTGCCAGCAGTCCTGGCTCGAGCGGCGGGGAGCTGTTTTTT. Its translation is CASSPGSSGGELFF.

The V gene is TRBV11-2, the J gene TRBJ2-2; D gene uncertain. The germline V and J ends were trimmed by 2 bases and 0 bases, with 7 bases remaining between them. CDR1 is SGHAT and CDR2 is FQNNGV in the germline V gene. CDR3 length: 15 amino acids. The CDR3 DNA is TGTGCCAGCAGCTTAAGGTTTACGAACACCGGGGAGCTGTTTTTT. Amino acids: CASSLRFTNTGELFF.

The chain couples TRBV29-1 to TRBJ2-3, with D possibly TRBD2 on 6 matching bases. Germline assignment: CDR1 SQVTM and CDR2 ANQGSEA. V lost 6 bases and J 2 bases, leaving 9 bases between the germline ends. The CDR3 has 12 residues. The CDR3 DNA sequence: TGCAGCGTGGGGACTCACACAGATACGCAGTATTTT. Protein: CSVGTHTDTQYF.

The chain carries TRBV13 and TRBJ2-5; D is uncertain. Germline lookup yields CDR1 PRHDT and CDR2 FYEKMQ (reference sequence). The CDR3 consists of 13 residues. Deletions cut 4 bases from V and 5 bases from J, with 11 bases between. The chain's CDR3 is CASSSRWPETQYF. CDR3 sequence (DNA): TGTGCCAGCAGCTCTCGGTGGCCGGAGACCCAGTACTTC.